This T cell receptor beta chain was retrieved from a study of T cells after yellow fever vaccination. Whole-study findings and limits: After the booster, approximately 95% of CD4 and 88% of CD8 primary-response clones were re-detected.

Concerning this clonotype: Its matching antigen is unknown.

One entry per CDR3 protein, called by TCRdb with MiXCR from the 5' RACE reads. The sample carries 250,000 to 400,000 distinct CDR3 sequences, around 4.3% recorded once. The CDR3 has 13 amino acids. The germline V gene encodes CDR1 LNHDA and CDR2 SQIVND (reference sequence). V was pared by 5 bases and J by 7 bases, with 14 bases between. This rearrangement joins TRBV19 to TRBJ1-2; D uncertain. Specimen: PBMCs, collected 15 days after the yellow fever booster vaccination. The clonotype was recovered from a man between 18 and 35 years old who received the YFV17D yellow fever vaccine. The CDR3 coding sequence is TGTGCCAGTAGTTCTAACGGTCGTGGTGGCTACACCTTC. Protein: CASSSNGRGGYTF.